The clone carrying this T cell receptor beta chain has more than one count but fewer than ten. What it binds is unknown. This record belongs to a study of T cells in Graves' hyperthyroidism and ophthalmopathy. The CDR3 loop spans 13 amino acids. The germline V gene has CDR1 GTSNPN and CDR2 SVGIG (reference sequence). J was trimmed by 9 bases and V by 1 base; bases with no gene match: 6. Amplification of TCR beta CDR3 regions used RNA as the template. An initial round of RT-PCR targeting the TCR CDR3 relied on the HTBI primer set. TCRdb independently ran MiXCR on the multiplex PCR reads; one entry per CDR3 protein. The sample has hundreds of thousands of distinct CDR3 sequences, less than 25% seen once. Whole-study results and caveats: In the blood, most expanded thyroid clonotypes above 0.001 appeared as well.

V is TRBV30 and J is TRBJ1-5, with 7 bases aligning to TRBD1. Material: blood. This TCR was sampled from a man between 25 and 39 years old with Graves' ophthalmopathy. The chain's CDR3 is CAWSADREGPQHF. The CDR3 DNA follows: TGTGCCTGGAGTGCAGACAGGGAAGGGCCCCAGCATTTT.